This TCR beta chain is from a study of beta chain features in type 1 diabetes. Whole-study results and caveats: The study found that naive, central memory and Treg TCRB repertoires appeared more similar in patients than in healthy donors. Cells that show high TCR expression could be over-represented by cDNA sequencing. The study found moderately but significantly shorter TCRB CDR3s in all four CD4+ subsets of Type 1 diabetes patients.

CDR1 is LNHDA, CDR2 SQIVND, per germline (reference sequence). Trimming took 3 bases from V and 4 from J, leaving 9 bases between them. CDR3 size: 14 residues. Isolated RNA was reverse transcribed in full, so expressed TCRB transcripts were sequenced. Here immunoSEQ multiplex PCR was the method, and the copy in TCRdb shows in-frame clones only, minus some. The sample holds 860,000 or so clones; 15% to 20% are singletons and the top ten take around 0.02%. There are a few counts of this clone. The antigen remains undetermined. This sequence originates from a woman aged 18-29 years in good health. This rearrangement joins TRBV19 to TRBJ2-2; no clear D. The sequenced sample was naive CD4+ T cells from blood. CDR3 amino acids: CASSIPPSTGELFF. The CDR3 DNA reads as TGTGCCAGTAGTATCCCCCCTTCCACCGGGGAGCTGTTTTTT. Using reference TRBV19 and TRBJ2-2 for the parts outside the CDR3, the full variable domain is DGGITQSPKYLFRKEGQNVTLSCEQNLNHDAMYWYRQDPGQGLRLIYYSQIVNDFQKGDIAEGYSVSREKKESFPLTVTSAQKNPTAFYLCASSIPPSTGELFFGEGSRLTVL.